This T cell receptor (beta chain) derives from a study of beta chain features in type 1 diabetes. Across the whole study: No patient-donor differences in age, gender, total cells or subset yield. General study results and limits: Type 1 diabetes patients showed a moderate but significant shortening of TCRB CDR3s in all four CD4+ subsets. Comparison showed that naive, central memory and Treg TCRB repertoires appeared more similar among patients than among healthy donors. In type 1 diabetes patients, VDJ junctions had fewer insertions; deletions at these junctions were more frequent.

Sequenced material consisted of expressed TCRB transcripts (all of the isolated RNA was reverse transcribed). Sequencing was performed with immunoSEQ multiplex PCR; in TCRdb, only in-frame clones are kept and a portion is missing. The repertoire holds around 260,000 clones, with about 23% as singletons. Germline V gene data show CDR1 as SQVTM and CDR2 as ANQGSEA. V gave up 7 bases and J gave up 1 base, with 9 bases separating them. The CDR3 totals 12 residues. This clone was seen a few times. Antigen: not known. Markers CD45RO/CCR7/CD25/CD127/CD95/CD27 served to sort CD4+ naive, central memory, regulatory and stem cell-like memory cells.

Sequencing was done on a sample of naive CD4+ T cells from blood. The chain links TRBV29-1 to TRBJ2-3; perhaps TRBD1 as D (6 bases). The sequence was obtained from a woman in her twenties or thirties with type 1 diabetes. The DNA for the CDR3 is TGCAGCGCACAGGGTGGCACAGATACGCAGTATTTT. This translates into CSAQGGTDTQYF.